A single sample gave rise to the 30 T cell receptor beta chains below, sequenced in a study of tumor-infiltrating lymphocytes in primary liver carcinoma. Starting material of 450 to 550 ng total RNA yielded TCR beta cDNA via a constant-region primer. Three nested multiplex PCR rounds, a slightly modified ARM-PCR, produced the libraries for TCR beta. The first two PCR rounds, around 10 cycles each, used TRBV1-TRBV30 forward primers and a C-beta reverse primer. TCRdb analysed the multiplex PCR reads with MiXCR anew, one entry per CDR3 protein. The profile shows about 120,000 distinct CDR3 sequences, about 68% of them singletons. Unsorted bulk tissue of roughly 18-32 mg yielded co-extracted RNA and DNA. Sequenced: liver tumor tissue from sampling region 1. Subset indicated: tumor region T1, superior pole. Source of these receptors: a woman in her sixties with primary liver carcinoma and hepatitis B virus infection.

V usage is TRBV5-1 and J usage is TRBJ2-7; 10 nucleotides line up with TRBD2. Germline-derived CDR1 and CDR2 are SGHRS and YFSETQ. CDR3 length: 18 amino acids. V trimming: 2 bases; J trimming: 5 bases; junction bases outside the gene matches: 16. The CDR3 region has the DNA TGCGCCAGCAGCTTCAGCCACGTTAGCGGGAGGACCTACAACGAGCAGTACTTC. Amino acids: CASSFSHVSGRTYNEQYF. Full variable domain (outside the CDR3, taken from reference TRBV5-1 and TRBJ2-7): KAGVTQTPRYLIKTRGQQVTLSCSPISGHRSVSWYQQTPGQGLQFLFEYFSETQRNKGNFPGRFSGRQFSNSRSEMNVSTLELGDSALYLCASSFSHVSGRTYNEQYFGPGTRLTVT.

The chain joins TRBV29-1 to TRBJ2-2, with D maybe TRBD1 (6 bases). The CDR3 consists of 15 residues. Germline V gene sequence: CDR1 SQVTM, CDR2 ANQGSEA. The CDR3 region is CSARDGTTNTGELFF. The CDR3 coding sequence is TGCAGTGCCCGTGACGGGACAACGAACACCGGGGAGCTGTTTTTT.

V gene TRBV11-2 combines with J gene TRBJ2-7; possible D gene TRBD1, 5 bases. CDR1 and CDR2 from the germline V gene are SGHAT and FQNNGV. The CDR3 sequence is 12 residues long. With 3 bases removed from V and 6 bases from J, the gap between germline ends came to 9 bases. The CDR3 DNA follows: TGTGCCAGCAGCTTGGGGCTGGGCGAGCAGTACTTC. This encodes CASSLGLGEQYF. The full variable domain, with the rest looked up from reference TRBV11-2 and TRBJ2-7, is EAGVAQSPRYKIIEKRQSVAFWCNPISGHATLYWYQQILGQGPKLLIQFQNNGVVDDSQLPKDRFSAERLKGVDSTLKIQPAKLEDSAVYLCASSLGLGEQYFGPGTRLTVT.

On this clonotype: The junction departs from germline at one end; a sequencing error may be responsible. The chain employs TRBV29-1 and TRBJ2-5; possibly TRBD2 for D (7 bases). The CDR3 contains 15 residues. Per germline, CDR1 SQVTM and CDR2 ANQGSEA. CDR3 sequence (DNA): TGCGGCGTTGAAGGGGGGGCAGAGGAACAAGAGACCCAGTACTTC. Its translation: CGVEGGAEEQETQYF.

The table lists this clonotype with a few counts. This chain joins TRBV7-9 and TRBJ2-1; TRBD2 matches 14 bases. The CDR3 totals 17 residues. Unmatched junction bases numbered 7, after V lost 4 bases and J lost 5 bases. Germline loops: CDR1 SEHNR, CDR2 FQNEAQ (reference sequence). The CDR3 nucleotides read TGTGCCAGCAGCTCCCGCAGACTAGCGGGAGGGCACAATGAGCAGTTCTTC. This codes for CASSSRRLAGGHNEQFF. Variable domain in full (rest from reference TRBV7-9 and TRBJ2-1): DTGVSQNPRHKITKRGQNVTFRCDPISEHNRLYWYRQTLGQGPEFLTYFQNEAQLEKSRLLSDRFSAERPKGSFSTLEIQRTEQGDSAMYLCASSSRRLAGGHNEQFFGPGTRLTVL.

This clonotype has ten or more counts. V is TRBV29-1 and J is TRBJ1-1; the match to TRBD1 covers 9 bases. Germline values: CDR1 SQVTM, CDR2 ANQGSEA. The CDR3 contains 13 residues. Unmatched junction bases numbered 11, after V lost 8 bases and J lost 7 bases. The DNA for the CDR3 is TGCAGCCCTGGCCGGGACAGGGAAGGTGAAGCTTTCTTT. It encodes CSPGRDREGEAFF.

The sample holds many counts of this clonotype. The chain has TRBV7-9 and TRBJ2-7; TRBD1 aligns across 7 bases. Germline V lookup: CDR1 SEHNR, CDR2 FQNEAQ (reference sequence). The V and J ends lost 5 bases and 1 base, in that order; junction bases with no gene match: 2. The CDR3 sequence is 13 residues long. CDR3: CASSQGESYEQYF. The CDR3 DNA reads TGTGCCAGCAGCCAGGGGGAATCCTACGAGCAGTACTTC. The full variable domain, in which reference TRBV7-9 and TRBJ2-7 provide the parts outside the CDR3, is DTGVSQNPRHKITKRGQNVTFRCDPISEHNRLYWYRQTLGQGPEFLTYFQNEAQLEKSRLLSDRFSAERPKGSFSTLEIQRTEQGDSAMYLCASSQGESYEQYFGPGTRLTVT.

A word on this clonotype: One end of the junction varies from germline; a read error may be responsible. V gene TRBV11-1 combines with J gene TRBJ2-1; 11 nucleotides line up with TRBD2. Germline values: CDR1 SGHAT, CDR2 FQDESV (reference sequence). This CDR3 comprises 16 residues. The CDR3 region is CASSLFSGRVYDEQFF. The CDR3 DNA is TGTGCCAGCAGCTTATTTAGCGGGAGGGTCTACGATGAGCAGTTCTTC.

For the CDR3, the DNA is TGTGCCAGCAGCCCCCAGGACATTGGGCCCGGGGAGCTGTTTTTT. Residues: CASSPQDIGPGELFF. The chain couples TRBV11-3 to TRBJ2-2; D perhaps matches TRBD1 (5 bases). Germline values: CDR1 SGHNT, CDR2 YENEEA. The CDR3 is 15 amino acids. Trimming shortened V by 5 bases and J by 6 bases, and 16 bases separated the two germline ends.

As regards this clonotype: Likely a read error: the CDR3 ends without its conserved phenylalanine or tryptophan. The chain couples TRBV10-3 to TRBJ2-1, with D maybe TRBD1 (6 bases). Germline CDR1 and CDR2: ENHRY and SYGVKD. The CDR3 runs to 12 residues. Trimming removed 4 bases at V and 12 bases at J, with 13 bases between. CDR3 loop: CAISGGQDGQFL. CDR3 coding DNA: TGTGCCATCAGTGGGGGGCAGGACGGGCAGTTCTTA.

Details on this clonotype: This may stem from a read error, because a much larger clone lies one nucleotide away. This chain joins TRBV4-1 and TRBJ1-4; 7 positions match TRBD1. V was pared by 5 bases and J by 10 bases, with 10 bases of the junction left unmatched. Germline values: CDR1 MGHRA, CDR2 YSYEKL. CDR3 length: 14 amino acids. The CDR3 protein is CASSSTGTQGKLFF. In DNA, the CDR3 is TGCGCCAGCAGCTCGACAGGGACACAAGGAAAACTGTTTTTT.

Notes on this clonotype: Compared with germline, one end of the junction differs, possibly owing to a read error. The V gene is TRBV11-3, the J gene TRBJ2-1; TRBD1 or TRBD2 may be the D gene (5 bases each). This CDR3 spans 17 amino acids. CDR1 is SGHNT, CDR2 YENEEA, per germline. The CDR3 region has the DNA TGTGCCAGCATCTTAGGTCGAGGGGAGTGGGATGTCGATGAGCAGTTCTTC. Translation gives CASILGRGEWDVDEQFF.

The chain links TRBV20-1 to TRBJ2-3; TRBD2 might be the D (6 bases). CDR1 and CDR2 (germline): DFQATT, SNEGSKA (reference sequence). V gave up 0 bases and J gave up 3 bases, with 22 bases separating them. The CDR3 covers 18 residues. CDR3 in amino acids: CSARDQGAGRGRTDTQYF. Here the CDR3 DNA reads TGCAGTGCTAGAGATCAAGGTGCGGGGAGAGGACGTACAGATACGCAGTATTTT.

This clonotype is deemed medium-sized. The CDR3 loop reads CASSSRPTRGANTEAFF. DNA of the CDR3: TGTGCCAGCAGCTCCCGACCGACGCGAGGGGCGAACACTGAAGCTTTCTTT. J is TRBJ1-1 and V is TRBV11-2; D may be TRBD1 (5 bases). Germline loops: CDR1 SGHAT, CDR2 FQNNGV. The CDR3 contains 17 residues. V dropped 4 bases and J dropped 1 base, with 19 bases sitting between them.

This chain joins TRBV28 and TRBJ1-6; D gene unclear. Trimming left V 3 bases short and J 7 bases short, with 7 bases between. Germline V lookup: CDR1 MDHEN, CDR2 SYDVKM. The CDR3 runs 13 residues. The CDR3 DNA is TGTGCCAGCAGTTTCGCGGGGAATTCACCCCTCCACTTT. Amino acids: CASSFAGNSPLHF.

A word on this clonotype: Sequence at one end of the junction differs from germline and may be a read error. The rearrangement links TRBV11-2 to TRBJ1-2, with D unclear. From germline, CDR1 is SGHAT and CDR2 FQNNGV. The length of the CDR3 is 14 residues. The chain's CDR3 is CASSLEPTNYGYIF. The CDR3 DNA reads as TGTGCCAGCAGCTTAGAGCCTACTAACTATGGTTACATTTTC.

In the case of this clonotype: At one end, the junction sequence differs from germline, possibly due to a read error. This chain links TRBV29-1 with TRBJ2-5; D is possibly TRBD1 or TRBD2 (5 bases each). Germline assignment: CDR1 SQVTM and CDR2 ANQGSEA. CDR3 length: 13 amino acids. CDR3 DNA sequence: TGCAGCCTTGAGGGTGGGGCCCAAGAGACCCAGTGCTTC. It specifies CSLEGGAQETQCF.

The rearrangement uses TRBV11-1 and TRBJ1-5, with a weak D call TRBD1 (6 bases). CDR3 length equals 14 residues. Germline-derived CDR1 and CDR2 are SGHAT and FQDESV (reference sequence). V was cut by 7 bases and J by 7 bases, with 17 bases left in between. CDR3 residues: CASNSGQGNQPQHF. The DNA for the CDR3 is TGTGCCAGCAACTCGGGACAAGGGAACCAGCCCCAGCATTTT.

The CDR3 loop reads CASTFLFNEQFF. CDR3 DNA: TGTGCCAGCACTTTTTTGTTCAATGAGCAGTTCTTC. The rearrangement uses TRBV28 and TRBJ2-1; D is uncertain. Germline CDR1 is MDHEN and CDR2 is SYDVKM. The CDR3 sequence is 12 residues long. Between the trimmed V and J ends, which lost 7 bases and 6 bases, there was a span of 10 bases.

On this clonotype itself: A much larger clone differs by one base, so this may be a read error. No conserved phenylalanine or tryptophan ends this CDR3, so it is likely a read error. This sequence joins TRBV6-5 and TRBJ2-6; D is possibly TRBD1 (6 bases). Germline V gives CDR1 MNHEY, CDR2 SVGAGI. Trimming cost V 6 bases and J 0 bases, with 15 bases left between them. The CDR3 totals 17 residues. The CDR3 loop reads CASSHRVGASGANVLTI. For the CDR3, the DNA is TGTGCCAGCAGCCACAGGGTAGGGGCCTCTGGGGCCAACGTCCTGACTATC.

The chain carries TRBV11-2 and TRBJ2-3; D is unclear. The CDR3 consists of 12 residues. Germline V gene data show CDR1 as SGHAT and CDR2 as FQNNGV. The chain's CDR3 is CVSSPWADTQYF. CDR3 in DNA: TGTGTCAGTAGCCCATGGGCGGATACGCAGTATTTT.

A remark on this clonotype: A junction boundary mismatches the germline segment, possibly from a read error. The V call is TRBV5-5, the J call TRBJ1-2; 7 bases line up with TRBD1. The V gene's germline CDR1 is SGHKS and CDR2 YYEKEE (reference sequence). The CDR3 sequence is 11 residues long. CDR3 bases: TGTGCCAGCAGCACGACAGGGAACCCCTTCTTC. As protein: CASSTTGNPFF.

Details on this clonotype: Relative to the germline gene, one junction end is altered; a read error may explain this. The rearrangement links TRBV28 to TRBJ2-2, with 7 bases that match TRBD2. The germline gives CDR1 MDHEN, CDR2 SYDVKM. The CDR3 consists of 15 residues. CDR3 in amino acids: CARSSGGGGAGELFF. As DNA, the CDR3 is TGTGCCCGCAGTTCGGGCGGGGGAGGCGCCGGGGAGCTGTTTTTT.

This chain's CDR3 is CASSWPIAGGRTDTQYF. In DNA, the CDR3 is TGCGCCAGCAGCTGGCCTATAGCGGGAGGTAGGACAGATACGCAGTATTTT. The rearrangement joins TRBV5-1 to TRBJ2-3; TRBD2 agrees at 10 bases. The CDR3 extends over 17 amino acids. The J segment lost 3 bases and the V segment lost 3 bases, leaving 10 bases of the junction unmatched. The germline gives CDR1 SGHRS, CDR2 YFSETQ.

V usage is TRBV28 and J usage is TRBJ2-4; D is ambiguous. This CDR3 is built from 17 residues. Trimming removed 2 bases from V and 4 bases from J, with 18 bases in between. CDR1 and CDR2 from the germline V gene are MDHEN and SYDVKM. CDR3 sequence: CASSLPGRVLAKNIQYF. The DNA of the CDR3 is TGTGCCAGCAGTTTACCCGGCCGGGTTTTAGCTAAAAACATTCAGTACTTC. The complete variable domain, with remaining parts taken from reference TRBV28 and TRBJ2-4, reads DVKVTQSSRYLVKRTGEKVFLECVQDMDHENMFWYRQDPGLGLRLIYFSYDVKMKEKGDIPEGYSVSREKKERFSLILESASTNQTSMYLCASSLPGRVLAKNIQYFGAGTRLSVL.

With respect to this clonotype: This may be a read error, as it is one base from a much larger clone. This chain links TRBV6-5 with TRBJ1-2, with D hard to call. The CDR3 sequence is 15 residues long. Trimming took off 3 bases at V and 1 base at J, with 12 bases between the two ends. Per germline, CDR1 MNHEY and CDR2 SVGAGI. CDR3 nucleotides: TGTGCCAGCAGTTATATCGGGATAGTTAACTATGGCTACACCTTC. The encoded protein is CASSYIGIVNYGYTF.

At least ten counts were recorded for this clonotype. This chain connects TRBV7-9 to TRBJ2-7; 7 bases are a match to TRBD1. This CDR3 contains 15 residues. Trimming at V came to 0 bases and at J to 3 bases, leaving 5 bases not matched to a gene. Germline assignment: CDR1 SEHNR and CDR2 FQNEAQ (reference sequence). CDR3 sequence: CASSLAGGQFYEQYF. CDR3 in DNA: TGTGCCAGCAGCTTAGCAGGGGGACAGTTCTACGAGCAGTACTTC.

In this sample, this clonotype turned up once. The conserved final phenylalanine or tryptophan is absent from the CDR3, which likely points to a read error. The V gene is TRBV11-2, the J gene TRBJ1-6; TRBD1 matches 9 bases. This CDR3 has 15 amino acids. Germline assignment: CDR1 SGHAT and CDR2 FQNNGV. CDR3 region: CASSLDWTGESLLHS. CDR3 coding DNA: TGTGCCAGCAGCTTAGATTGGACAGGGGAGTCACTCCTCCACTCT.

This clonotype was seen ten or more times. The chain uses TRBV11-2 and TRBJ2-3, with 10 bases lining up with TRBD2. The CDR3 has 16 amino acids. CDR1 is SGHAT and CDR2 is FQNNGV in the germline V gene. V gave up 5 bases and J gave up 7 bases; unmatched junction bases: 12. The CDR3 loop reads CASSGEGLAGEYTQYF. In nucleotides, the CDR3 is TGTGCCAGCAGCGGAGAGGGCCTAGCGGGAGAATATACGCAGTATTTT.

Remarks on this clonotype: The missing conserved phenylalanine or tryptophan at the end of this CDR3 makes a read error likely. The V gene is TRBV30, the J gene TRBJ1-1; perhaps TRBD1 as D (5 bases). V was trimmed by 6 bases and J by 11 bases, leaving 16 bases between them. This CDR3 spans 11 amino acids. Per germline, CDR1 GTSNPN and CDR2 SVGIG (reference sequence). CDR3 loop: CACHGGRNAFS. The CDR3 DNA reads as TGTGCCTGCCATGGGGGTAGGAATGCTTTCTCT.